The present entry profiles one T cell receptor beta chain with its context. As yet, its antigen is unknown. This specimen belongs to a study of identical twins. The study, taken as a whole, reports: Part of the zero-insertion signal could reflect confounding by invariant MAIT and iNKT cells. The same donors were not followed; conclusions instead depended on cross-sectional statistical analysis.

A universal primer site was created by template switching, with the cDNA bearing unique molecular identifiers. TCRdb analysed the 5' RACE reads with MiXCR anew, one entry per CDR3 protein. Of about 530,000 distinct CDR3 sequences in the sample, around 20% are singletons; the top ten hold around 0.47%. The CDR3 loop spans 16 amino acids. In germline, CDR1 is SGHVS, CDR2 FNYEAQ. The ends lost 5 bases at V and 4 bases at J; junction bases unmatched: 12. The same data also contributed to another study, on yellow fever vaccine responses in identical twins.

V gene TRBV7-6 combines with J gene TRBJ2-7; 9 bases are shared with TRBD2. This receptor was identified in a woman between 18 and 29 years old in good health. The sample taken for sequencing was CD4+ T cells sorted from blood. DNA for the CDR3: TGTGCCAGCAGCCCCGGTAGTTCTAGCGGGAAATACGAGCAGTACTTC. Translated: CASSPGSSSGKYEQYF.